These 31 T cell receptor beta chains originate from one sample sequenced in a study of CD8+ T cells in alopecia areata. RNA was extracted and reverse transcribed into cDNA as the sequencing template. Sequencing was performed with immunoSEQ multiplex PCR; in TCRdb, only in-frame clones are kept and a portion is missing. This sample carries around 110,000 clones, none of them present only once. The specimen sequenced was lesional skin. These receptors all stem from a C3H/HeJ mouse with alopecia areata. The strain bears MHC haplotype H2-k.

The sample holds many counts of this clone. Mouse names are used for the genes. The sequenced fragment ends 4 residues before the CDR3 boundary, so the rest is inferred from the germline J gene. In the same sample, other DNA sequences code for this CDR3. The genes are TRBV13-3 and TRBJ2-7; 9 positions match TRBD1. The CDR3 covers 14 residues. Per germline, CDR1 NNHDY and CDR2 SYVADS. Germline trimming cut 5 bases from V and 3 bases from J; bases unmatched to any gene: 6. This CDR3 reads CASSPDRGSYEQYF. Partial CDR3 DNA: TGTGCCAGCAGCCCCGACAGGGGGAGCTAT.

Worth noting for this clone: The germline and genes are mouse ones. The DNA ends 4 residues before the CDR3 does, and the rest of the CDR3 is filled in from the germline J gene. The chain combines TRBV13-3 with TRBJ2-7, with 8 bases identical to TRBD1. The CDR3 extends over 14 amino acids. CDR1 NNHDY and CDR2 SYVADS come from the germline V gene. The DNA read from the CDR3 is TGTGCCAGCAGTGGGGGACAGGCCCTTTAT. Translated: CASSGGQALY. The entire CDR3 sequence reads CASSGGQALYEQYF.

Turning to this clone: TCRdb gives a protein that differs at residue 12 from what the DNA encodes, so the protein here is translated from the DNA. Mouse gene names apply. The read ends 3 residues before the CDR3 terminus; that terminus is restored from the germline J gene. The chain recombines TRBV13-3 with TRBJ1-3; 11 bases are a match to TRBD1. The CDR3 sequence is 15 residues long. Germline-derived CDR1 and CDR2 are NNHDY and SYVADS. J was trimmed by 4 bases and V by 5 bases; bases with no gene match: 5. The CDR3 DNA, read in part, is TGTGCCAGCAGCCCGGACAGGGGGCGAGGAAATACG. Translated, it gives CASSPDRGRGNT. The whole CDR3 is CASSPDRGRGNTLYF.

This clone occurred a few times. Mouse gene names apply. The CDR3 is cut off 4 residues early in the read; its end comes from the germline J gene. The genes are TRBV1 and TRBJ2-1, with 13 bases aligning to TRBD2. The CDR3 is made up of 16 amino acids. The V gene's germline CDR1 is NSQYPW and CDR2 LRSPGD (reference sequence). The CDR3 DNA, read in part, is TGCACCTGCAGTGCCGGGACTGGGGGGGGGAGGGCT. This sequence encodes CTCSAGTGGGRA. The complete CDR3 protein is CTCSAGTGGGRAEQFF.

This clone appeared many times. Gene names are mouse gene names. Coverage ceases 4 residues before the CDR3 finishes, and the germline J gene fills in the end. The chain employs TRBV13-3 and TRBJ2-1, with 10 nucleotides matching TRBD1. Per the germline V gene, CDR1 is NNHDY and CDR2 is SYVADS. Trimming removed 0 bases from V and 4 bases from J; junction bases left unmatched: 4. The CDR3 consists of 16 residues. CDR3 protein: CASSDETGGRYAEQFF. The sequenced CDR3 bases are TGTGCCAGCAGTGATGAGACAGGGGGCAGATATGCT.

In its sample, this clone was seen a few times. Gene and germline names: mouse. Coverage ceases 4 residues before the CDR3 finishes, and the germline J gene fills in the end. This chain joins TRBV19 and TRBJ2-3; D perhaps matches TRBD1 (5 bases). Germline-derived CDR1 and CDR2 are FNHDT and SITEND (reference sequence). The CDR3 loop spans 13 amino acids. V lost 2 bases, J lost 4 bases, and 8 bases lay in between. The CDR3 loop is CASSITGSETLYF. Incomplete CDR3 DNA: TGTGCCAGCAGTATTACAGGTTCAGAA.

This clone was counted only a few times. Germline and genes: mouse. The read is 4 residues too short to cover the CDR3 end, so that end is filled in from the germline J gene. J is TRBJ2-7 and V is TRBV12-2; maybe TRBD1 (6 bases). The germline V gene has CDR1 SGHLS and CDR2 HYDKME. The CDR3 runs 13 residues. The CDR3 sequence: CASSLVDSYEQYF. CDR3 bases read: TGTGCCAGCTCTCTCGTGGACAGTTAT. The variable domain in full, completed from reference TRBV12-2 and TRBJ2-7, reads NSGVVQSPRYIIKGKGERSILKCIPISGHLSVAWYQQTQGQELKFFIQHYDKMERDKGNLPSRFSVQQFDDYHSEMNMSALELEDSAVYFCASSLVDSYEQYFGPGTRLTVL.

As for this clone: The gene names given are mouse names. The CDR3 goes on 4 residues after the read ends, and that part is filled in from the germline J gene. The gene calls are TRBV13-1 and TRBJ2-5, with TRBD2 identical over 8 bases. Germline CDR1 NSHNY, CDR2 SYGAGN. This CDR3 spans 15 amino acids. The V gene end was trimmed by 0 bases and the J gene end by 3 bases; junction bases not matched to a gene: 3. The CDR3 is CASSDARTGQDTQYF. CDR3 bases read: TGTGCCAGCAGTGATGCTCGGACTGGGCAAGAC.

This clone has at least ten counts. TCRdb's protein sequence differs at residue 11 from the translated DNA; the protein presented here follows the DNA. All gene names here are mouse names. The read terminates 3 residues before the CDR3 end, so the remaining end is supplied by the germline J gene. V and J are TRBV1 and TRBJ1-6; D call uncertain. TRBJ1-6 is an open reading frame whose function is uncertain. The germline V gene encodes CDR1 NSQYPW and CDR2 LRSPGD (reference sequence). V was trimmed by 3 bases and J by 3 bases, leaving 6 bases between them. This CDR3 has 14 amino acids. The sequenced part of the CDR3 DNA is TGCACCTGCAGTGCGACAATCTATAATTCGCCC. As protein: CTCSATIYNSP. The whole CDR3 region reads CTCSATIYNSPLYF.

This clone was seen a handful of times. Each gene name is a mouse one. The read finishes 4 residues shy of the CDR3 end, and the germline J gene is used to complete it. The chain has TRBV29 and TRBJ1-2, with TRBD1 as a possible D gene (5 bases). The CDR3 loop spans 14 amino acids. CDR1 and CDR2 (germline): MSHET, SYDVDS. Trimming cost V 2 bases and J 0 bases, with 7 bases left between them. Incomplete CDR3 DNA: TGTGCTAGCAGTTTAGGGGGGGCAAACTCC. Encoded protein: CASSLGGANS. The entire CDR3 is CASSLGGANSDYTF.

This clone came up a few times. These gene names are mouse names. The read terminates 4 residues ahead of where the CDR3 ends, so the germline J gene completes it. J is TRBJ1-2 and V is TRBV13-3; 12 nucleotides align to TRBD1. This CDR3 spans 14 amino acids. The germline V gene encodes CDR1 NNHDY and CDR2 SYVADS. CDR3: CASSGGQGARDYTF. The part of the CDR3 DNA that was read is TGTGCCAGCAGTGGGGGACAGGGGGCGCGC.

Comments on this clone: Gene names and germline refer to mouse. The read ends 4 residues before the CDR3 terminus; that terminus is restored from the germline J gene. The V call is TRBV1, the J call TRBJ2-2; TRBD1 aligns across 7 bases. The CDR3 covers 17 residues. Trimming cost V 2 bases and J 2 bases; bases outside gene matches: 8. Germline V gene lookup returns CDR1 NSQYPW and CDR2 LRSPGD (reference sequence). The sequenced part of the CDR3 DNA is TGCACCTGCAGTGCATCCACAGGGGAGGGTAACACCGGG. Its translation: CTCSASTGEGNTG. The entire CDR3 sequence reads CTCSASTGEGNTGQLYF. Using reference TRBV1 and TRBJ2-2 for the parts outside the CDR3, the full variable domain is VTLLEQNPRWRLVPRGQAVNLRCILKNSQYPWMSWYQQDLQKQLQWLFTLRSPGDKEVKSLPGADYLATRVTDTELRLQVANMSQGRTLYCTCSASTGEGNTGQLYFGEGSKLTVL.

This clone appeared a few times. Gene and germline names: mouse. The CDR3 end lies 4 residues beyond the end of the read and is filled in from the germline J gene. This sequence joins TRBV13-3 and TRBJ1-4; possible D gene TRBD1, 6 bases. Germline loops: CDR1 NNHDY, CDR2 SYVADS. This CDR3 comprises 13 residues. CDR3 amino acids: CASSAGTPERLFF. Incomplete CDR3 DNA: TGTGCCAGCAGTGCCGGGACACCCGAA.

This clone occurred a few times. Germline and genes here are mouse. CDR3 region: CASRLGVNYAEQFF. The CDR3 DNA, read in part, is TGTGCCAGCAGGCTGGGGGTTAACTATGCT. V is TRBV13-3 and J is TRBJ2-1, with 7 bases identical to TRBD2. The read finishes 4 residues shy of the CDR3 end, and the germline J gene is used to complete it. Germline loops: CDR1 NNHDY, CDR2 SYVADS. The CDR3 is made up of 14 amino acids. Germline trimming cut 5 bases from V and 0 bases from J; bases unmatched to any gene: 2.

This clone was seen more than once but under ten times. The gene names here belong to mouse. The sequenced fragment ends 4 residues before the CDR3 boundary, so the rest is inferred from the germline J gene. The V and J genes are TRBV13-3 and TRBJ2-5, with TRBD2 matching over 7 bases. The V and J ends lost 2 bases and 3 bases, in that order; junction bases with no gene match: 6. The germline V gene has CDR1 NNHDY and CDR2 SYVADS. This CDR3 has 15 residues. This chain's CDR3 is CASSESGGDQDTQYF. Partial CDR3 DNA: TGTGCCAGCAGTGAATCTGGGGGAGATCAAGAC.

In its sample, this clone was seen a few times. Germline and genes: mouse. The read terminates 4 residues ahead of where the CDR3 ends, so the germline J gene completes it. This chain links TRBV13-3 with TRBJ1-2, with D possibly being TRBD1 (6 bases). V lost 3 bases to trimming and J lost 4 bases, with 13 bases between them. Germline V CDR1 and CDR2: NNHDY, SYVADS. The CDR3 is 14 amino acids. CDR3 in amino acids: CASSAGGRFSDYTF. The part of the CDR3 DNA that was read is TGTGCCAGCAGTGCCGGGGGGCGCTTCTCC.

About this clone: TCRdb's protein and the translated DNA diverge at residue 13; the protein reported here is the translation of the DNA. These gene names are mouse names. The read ends 3 residues shy of where the CDR3 ends; the end is completed using the germline J gene. The chain couples TRBV12-1 to TRBJ1-3, with TRBD1 identical over 8 bases. CDR3 length equals 16 residues. Trimming cost V 3 bases and J 0 bases; bases outside gene matches: 6. CDR1 is SGHSN and CDR2 is HYEKVE in the germline V gene. CDR3 loop: CASSFTGGFSGNTLYF. CDR3 bases read: TGTGCCAGCTCTTTCACAGGGGGTTTTTCTGGAAATACG.

As regards this clone: Gene names and germline match the mouse. The CDR3 end falls 4 residues outside the read, so it is completed with the germline J gene. The chain has TRBV1 and TRBJ1-4, with 10 nucleotides matching TRBD1. The V segment lost 3 bases and the J segment 2 bases; nucleotides outside the gene matches: 3. The CDR3 has 16 amino acids. The germline gives CDR1 NSQYPW, CDR2 LRSPGD (reference sequence). CDR3 loop: CTCSAGTGASNERLFF. Incomplete CDR3 DNA: TGCACCTGCAGTGCCGGGACAGGGGCGTCCAACGAA. Full variable domain (remainder filled in from reference TRBV1 and TRBJ1-4): VTLLEQNPRWRLVPRGQAVNLRCILKNSQYPWMSWYQQDLQKQLQWLFTLRSPGDKEVKSLPGADYLATRVTDTELRLQVANMSQGRTLYCTCSAGTGASNERLFFGHGTKLSVL.

This clone was detected ten times or more. Germline and genes: mouse. The read terminates 4 residues ahead of where the CDR3 ends, so the germline J gene completes it. The chain employs TRBV19 and TRBJ1-1; D may be TRBD1 (6 bases). CDR3 length equals 13 residues. Germline V gene sequence: CDR1 FNHDT, CDR2 SITEND (reference sequence). CDR3 in amino acids: CASSIKGGAEVFF. The part of the CDR3 DNA that was read is TGTGCCAGCAGTATAAAGGGGGGCGCA.

A word on this clone: Gene names refer to mouse genes. The read terminates 4 residues ahead of where the CDR3 ends, so the germline J gene completes it. The rearrangement uses TRBV19 and TRBJ2-7; TRBD1 matches at 9 bases. The CDR3 is 14 amino acids. V shed 4 bases and J 2 bases; nucleotides not matched to a gene: 4. The V gene's germline CDR1 is FNHDT and CDR2 SITEND (reference sequence). The CDR3: CASSLGQGPYEQYF. CDR3 DNA (partial): TGTGCCAGCAGTCTCGGACAGGGGCCCTAT.

This clone was counted between two and nine times. Genes and germline are mouse. The read terminates 4 residues before the CDR3 end, so the remaining end is supplied by the germline J gene. The chain recombines TRBV13-3 with TRBJ2-3, with D possibly TRBD2 on 6 matching bases. With 3 bases removed from V and 0 bases from J, the gap between germline ends came to 11 bases. This CDR3 has 15 residues. Germline assignment: CDR1 NNHDY and CDR2 SYVADS. The CDR3 loop reads CASSGPGLSAETLYF. The CDR3 bases that were read are TGTGCCAGCAGTGGGCCGGGACTTAGTGCAGAA.

On this clone: The gene names given are mouse names. Read coverage stops 4 residues before the CDR3 terminus; the germline J gene supplies the remainder. The rearrangement links TRBV19 to TRBJ2-3; D unresolved. The V end was cut by 4 bases, the J end by 0 bases, with 12 bases between. The CDR3 runs to 15 residues. Germline CDR1 and CDR2: FNHDT and SITEND (reference sequence). Partial CDR3 DNA: TGTGCCAGCAGTCCCCCCTTCTCTAGTGCAGAA. Its translation is CASSPPFSSAE. The whole CDR3 is CASSPPFSSAETLYF.

This clone was counted a few times. The gene names here belong to mouse. Read data end 4 residues before the CDR3 end; the end is taken from the germline J gene. V usage is TRBV1 and J usage is TRBJ2-5, with unresolved D. V was clipped by 0 bases and J by 2 bases, with 12 bases between them. The CDR3 is made up of 16 amino acids. The germline V gene encodes CDR1 NSQYPW and CDR2 LRSPGD (reference sequence). CDR3 sequence reads: CTCSAETPGTQDTQYF. CDR3 DNA (partial): TGCACCTGCAGTGCAGAAACACCAGGCACCCAAGAC.

In its sample, this clone was seen a few times. Mouse gene names and germline throughout. The observed sequence ends 4 residues before the CDR3 terminus, with the missing tail filled in from the germline J gene. The V and J genes are TRBV13-3 and TRBJ2-1; D is perhaps TRBD1 (5 bases). Trimming took off 5 bases at V and 5 bases at J, with 11 bases between the two ends. Germline V gene lookup returns CDR1 NNHDY and CDR2 SYVADS. CDR3 length: 13 residues. This CDR3 is CASRQRQNAEQFF. CDR3 DNA (partial): TGTGCCAGCAGGCAACGACAGAATGCT.

This clone was found a few times. The gene names given are mouse names. The read gets to within 4 residues of the CDR3 end, and the germline J gene fills in the rest. The chain recombines TRBV1 with TRBJ2-4; TRBD2 matches at 9 bases. After removal of 3 bases from V and 0 bases from J, the junction contained 7 bases not matched to a gene. The CDR3 runs 17 residues. From germline, CDR1 is NSQYPW and CDR2 LRSPGD (reference sequence). CDR3 DNA (partial): TGCACCTGCAGTGCGACGACTGGGGGCCTCAGTCAAAAC. Amino acids: CTCSATTGGLSQN. The full CDR3 sequence reads CTCSATTGGLSQNTLYF.

This clone was seen only a few times. Any gene name here is a mouse gene name. The read halts 4 residues ahead of the CDR3 end, with the missing end drawn from the germline J gene. The genes are TRBV19 and TRBJ1-2; D not certain. The V gene lost 3 bases and the J gene lost 2 bases, with 8 bases spanning the gap. The CDR3 covers 13 residues. Germline V gives CDR1 FNHDT, CDR2 SITEND (reference sequence). The CDR3 DNA, read in part, is TGTGCCAGCAGTACACTACAGAACTCC. Translating it yields CASSTLQNS. The full CDR3 sequence reads CASSTLQNSDYTF.

Concerning this clone itself: The germline and genes are mouse ones. The read terminates 4 residues before the CDR3 end, so the remaining end is supplied by the germline J gene. This chain uses TRBV13-3 with TRBJ1-1, with 11 bases lining up with TRBD1. CDR3 length: 16 amino acids. CDR1 is NNHDY, CDR2 SYVADS, per germline. J gave up 0 bases and V 5 bases, and 6 bases lay outside the gene matches. This CDR3 reads CASSPPGQGANTEVFF. The CDR3 DNA, read in part, is TGTGCCAGCAGCCCACCGGGACAGGGGGCAAACACA.

In the case of this clone: These gene names are mouse names. The covered CDR3 bases are TGTGCTAGCAGTCACGACTGGGGGGGCGAGGGTGCAGAA. It yields the protein CASSHDWGGEGAE. The whole CDR3 is CASSHDWGGEGAETLYF. This chain connects TRBV17 to TRBJ2-3; 12 positions agree with TRBD2. The CDR3 extends 4 residues past the end of the read, so its final part is completed from the germline J gene. The CDR3 sequence is 17 residues long. Losses at the gene ends were 5 bases for V and 1 base for J; bases not matched to a gene: 7. Germline-derived CDR1 and CDR2 are MNHDT and YYDKIL.

This clone has a count of ten or more. TCRdb lists a protein that is different at residue 12 from the translated DNA; the protein given here uses the DNA translation. Genes and germline come from the mouse. The CDR3 end falls 3 residues outside the read, so it is completed with the germline J gene. The rearrangement uses TRBV13-3 and TRBJ1-6; 7 bases line up with TRBD1. TRBJ1-6 is an ORF for which the function is uncertain. Losses at the gene ends were 3 bases for V and 3 bases for J; bases not matched to a gene: 3. CDR3 length equals 15 residues. CDR1 NNHDY and CDR2 SYVADS come from the germline V gene. CDR3 DNA, as far as it was read: TGTGCCAGCAGTGGGGGACAGATCTATAATTCGCCC. Encoded protein: CASSGGQIYNSP. The entire CDR3 protein reads CASSGGQIYNSPLYF.

This clone has only a few counts. The listed genes are named as in mouse. The CDR3 end lies 4 residues beyond the end of the read and is filled in from the germline J gene. The V and J genes are TRBV13-1 and TRBJ1-2; D not certain. There are 14 residues in the CDR3. The germline gives CDR1 NSHNY, CDR2 SYGAGN. Trimming stripped 0 bases from V and 0 bases from J, with 6 bases between. CDR3 loop: CASSDASTNSDYTF. The DNA read from the CDR3 is TGTGCCAGCAGTGATGCGTCAACAAACTCC.

This clone was counted many times. Gene labels here are mouse ones. The observed sequence ends 4 residues before the CDR3 terminus, with the missing tail filled in from the germline J gene. The rearrangement joins TRBV13-3 to TRBJ2-2; TRBD1 agrees at 8 bases. The CDR3 is 15 amino acids. The germline gives CDR1 NNHDY, CDR2 SYVADS. V shed 2 bases and J 3 bases; nucleotides not matched to a gene: 3. The part of the CDR3 DNA that was read is TGTGCCAGCAGTGACAGGGGGCAGGACACCGGG. Translation gives CASSDRGQDTG. The CDR3 as a whole reads CASSDRGQDTGQLYF.